A single sample is the source of the 2 T cell receptor beta chains below, sequenced in a study of T cells in Graves' hyperthyroidism and ophthalmopathy. The source material, RNA transcripts, was used to amplify TCR beta CDR3 regions. A set of HTBI primers served as the primers for a first-round RT-PCR of the TCR CDR3. TCRdb reprocessed the multiplex PCR reads via MiXCR and lists one record per CDR3 protein. In the table there are fewer than 450,000 distinct CDR3 sequences, about 18% of which are singletons. The sample comprised blood. These receptors originate from a woman aged 30 to 39 with Graves' hyperthyroidism that later progressed to Graves' ophthalmopathy.

This clonotype came up a few times. The CDR3 region has the DNA TGTGCCAGCAGTTATTCTGGACAGAAAGGGGGCACAGATACGCAGTATTTT. Translating gives CASSYSGQKGGTDTQYF. V and J are TRBV6-1 and TRBJ2-3, with D possibly matching TRBD1 (6 bases). Germline V gene lookup returns CDR1 MNHNS and CDR2 SASEGT. The CDR3 extends over 17 amino acids. The V end was cut by 5 bases, the J end by 1 base, with 19 bases between.

The rearrangement uses TRBV28 and TRBJ1-5; 8 bases agree with TRBD1. V lost 7 bases to trimming and J lost 4 bases; unmatched junction nucleotides: 9. This CDR3 spans 15 amino acids. The germline gives CDR1 MDHEN, CDR2 SYDVKM. CDR3 sequence: CASTPSGQGNQPQHF. The CDR3, as DNA: TGTGCCAGCACCCCTAGTGGACAGGGAAATCAGCCCCAGCATTTT.